This is a list of T cell receptor beta chains from one sample in a study of CD8 T cells in ankylosing spondylitis. TCRdb used MiXCR to reprocess the 5' RACE reads, holding one entry per CDR3 protein. The table has about 250,000 distinct CDR3 sequences, roughly 25% seen once. The sequenced sample was blood, either unsorted or a sorted T cell fraction (not recorded which). These receptors originate from a male donor with ankylosing spondylitis or in good health (not recorded which). Each CDR3 is given with its conserved first and last residue. Each record gives: J gene, V gene, CDR3 protein.

TRBJ2-1 | TRBV20-1 | CSARGLAGGPPYNEQFF
TRBJ2-5 | TRBV10-3 | CAISGSGPSETQYF
TRBJ1-5 | TRBV20-1 | CSASLFYTSPRQPQHF
TRBJ2-5 | TRBV20-1 | CSAEKGTGGRETQYF
TRBJ2-1 | TRBV7-2 | CASSERRPLGNEQFF
TRBJ2-7 | TRBV7-2 | CASSSGAGAYEQYF
TRBJ2-7 | TRBV29-1 | CSVGGQGGEQYF
TRBJ1-1 | TRBV29-1 | CSVEDQGRTEAFF
TRBJ1-1 | TRBV3-1 | CASSQPGQGGEAYF
TRBJ2-1 | TRBV20-1 | CSARGRQASSYNEQFF
TRBJ2-2 | TRBV12-3/TRBV12-4 | CASTARRGITWNTGELFF
TRBJ2-7 | TRBV20-1 | CSARRLSYEQYF
NA | TRBV20-1 | CSARGGGTQYF
TRBJ2-7 | TRBV10-3 | CAISPDRDHEQYF
TRBJ2-7 | TRBV12-3/TRBV12-4 | CASSLLTAYEQYF
TRBJ2-1 | TRBV7-2 | CASSLLSDRGPEQFF
TRBJ1-2 | TRBV29-1 | CSVRKTPGRGQGYYGYTF
TRBJ2-3 | TRBV12-3/TRBV12-4 | CASQLTRVADTQYF
TRBJ2-7 | TRBV20-1 | CSASSGLHPDEQYF
TRBJ2-1 | TRBV10-1 | CASSGAGGTYNEQFF
TRBJ2-7 | TRBV20-1 | CSAQRDSYEQYF